This T cell receptor beta chain was recorded in a study of blood T cell repertoires in COVID-19. Study in general: Specimens from acute and convalescent COVID-19 originated in the United States, Italy and Spain. PBMCs, B-cell-depleted T cells, or T cells provided the cDNA or gDNA that made up the material.

Losses at the gene ends were 4 bases for V and 5 bases for J; bases not matched to a gene: 6. The CDR3 spans 15 residues. Germline loops: CDR1 SEHNR, CDR2 FQNEAQ (reference sequence). Study processing details: Nucleated cell number was recorded as an estimate derived from reference gene primer amplification. Clones were read by immunoSEQ multiplex PCR, and TCRdb kept only the in-frame ones, dropping some. The DNA was the basis for D and trimming; V, J and clone size are from that table. The profile covers more than 250,000 clones, with around 83% appearing a single time and around 1.2% taken by the ten largest.

Sequencing was done on a sample of peripheral blood. The sequence was obtained from a woman aged 45-59 years with acute or convalescent COVID-19. The V call is TRBV7-9, the J call TRBJ2-3; 10 positions match TRBD2. The CDR3 DNA reads as TGTGCCAGCAGCTCATCTAGCGGGAGAGTAGATACGCAGTATTTT. Protein: CASSSSSGRVDTQYF.